Listed here are 19 T cell receptor beta chains from one sample, sequenced in a study of T-cell memory formation after mild COVID-19 (dated by TCRdb to about 2021). Library preparation employed 5' RACE. The listed sequencing device is Illumina NovaSeq 6000. Through fastp at Q25 and MiXCR, TCRdb rebuilt clones from the public reads, retaining in-frame beta chains. Identical CDR3 protein sequences are pooled into one entry, listed with their most common genes and DNA. This sample gives about 410,000 distinct CDR3 sequences in total; 20% to 25% of them show up just once. In total, the top ten clones hold less than 15% of the sample. The source material was PBMCs or a T cell subset sorted from them (not recorded which). The receptors shown here come from an adult woman who had mild COVID-19 (a few samples of this study predate the infection). The sample titles of this study are shuffled in the database, so cell type and time point are left out; the donor was told from shared clones.

In its sample, this clonotype was seen a few times. The chain employs TRBV3-1 and TRBJ1-5, with 10 bases identical to TRBD1. In germline, CDR1 is LGHDT, CDR2 YNNKEL (reference sequence). The J segment lost 7 bases and the V segment lost 3 bases, leaving 6 bases of the junction unmatched. This CDR3 is 15 amino acids long. CDR3 DNA sequence: TGTGCCAGCAGCCAGGGACAGGGGATCGGGCAGCCCCAGCATTTT. It specifies CASSQGQGIGQPQHF.

The rearrangement links TRBV2 to TRBJ2-7, with D unresolved. Trimming cost V 4 bases and J 0 bases, with 10 bases left between them. Germline lookup yields CDR1 SNHLY and CDR2 FYNNEI. The CDR3 is 14 amino acids. Here the CDR3 DNA reads TGTGCCAGCAGTGCCCCGGATAGCTCCTACGAGCAGTACTTC. The encoded protein is CASSAPDSSYEQYF.

This clonotype was seen more than once but under ten times. The rearrangement joins TRBV18 to TRBJ2-7, with a tentative D call TRBD1 (6 bases). The germline V gene encodes CDR1 KGHSH and CDR2 LQKENI. The germline V and J ends were trimmed by 2 bases and 2 bases, with 13 bases remaining between them. The CDR3 runs 15 residues. This chain's CDR3 is CASSPSTGSAYEQYF. In DNA form, the CDR3 reads TGTGCCAGCTCACCATCAACAGGGTCTGCCTACGAGCAGTACTTC.

V is TRBV27 and J is TRBJ2-5, with D possibly matching TRBD1 (5 bases). V was shortened by 6 bases and J by 3 bases, with 14 bases between the two germline ends. This CDR3 has 14 amino acids. Germline CDR1 reads MNHEY; CDR2 reads SMNVEV (reference sequence). The CDR3 loop reads CASSPIDSKETQYF. CDR3 bases: TGTGCCAGCAGCCCAATCGACAGTAAAGAGACCCAGTACTTC.

The gene calls are TRBV6-2 or TRBV6-3 and TRBJ2-2; the D is unclear. V gave up 2 bases and J gave up 8 bases, with 6 bases separating them. Germline lookup yields CDR1 MNHEY and CDR2 SVGEGT. The CDR3 loop spans 12 amino acids. CDR3 protein: CASSYVPGELFF. For the CDR3, the DNA is TGTGCCAGCAGTTACGTTCCAGGGGAGCTGTTTTTT.

The chain has TRBV7-9 and TRBJ2-5; 10 bases line up with TRBD2. CDR1 is SEHNR, CDR2 FQNEAQ, per germline (reference sequence). The length of the CDR3 is 17 residues. V was pared by 0 bases and J by 2 bases, with 6 bases of the junction left unmatched. CDR3 amino acids: CASSLASASGGQETQYF. The CDR3 bases are TGTGCCAGCAGCTTAGCCTCGGCTAGCGGGGGACAAGAGACCCAGTACTTC.

The chain couples TRBV29-1 to TRBJ2-3; D tentatively fits TRBD1 or TRBD2 (7 bases each). Germline V CDR1 and CDR2: SQVTM, ANQGSEA. Deletions cut 2 bases from V and 4 bases from J, with 16 bases between. This CDR3 is 15 amino acids long. The CDR3 protein is CSVERGQGGPDTQYF. The CDR3 DNA follows: TGCAGCGTTGAAAGGGGGCAGGGGGGGCCAGATACGCAGTATTTT.

This clonotype was detected only a few times. J is TRBJ2-7 and V is TRBV5-6, with 7 bases aligning to TRBD1. J lost 2 bases, V lost 2 bases, and 4 bases had no gene match. The V gene's germline CDR1 is SGHDT and CDR2 YYEEEE. This CDR3 has 14 residues. The CDR3 protein is CASSFRQGTYEQYF. In DNA, the CDR3 is TGTGCCAGCAGCTTCAGACAGGGAACCTACGAGCAGTACTTC.

J is TRBJ2-7 and V is TRBV10-3; D remains unclear. The V end lost 4 bases, the J end lost 2 bases, and 12 bases lay between the germline ends. Germline values: CDR1 ENHRY, CDR2 SYGVKD. CDR3 length: 14 amino acids. In nucleotides, the CDR3 is TGTGCCATCAGTGGGCCGAACACAGCCTACGAGCAGTACTTC. It specifies CAISGPNTAYEQYF.

This clonotype was picked up a small number of times. The chain couples TRBV5-1 to TRBJ2-7, with a possible D match to TRBD1 (6 bases). The CDR3 runs 13 residues. The germline gives CDR1 SGHRS, CDR2 YFSETQ. V was clipped by 2 bases and J by 3 bases, with 9 bases between them. The DNA of the CDR3 is TGCGCCAGCAGCTTCCTGACAGGCTACGAGCAGTACTTC. Translated: CASSFLTGYEQYF.

The genes are TRBV5-4 and TRBJ1-3; D remains ambiguous. The CDR3 consists of 13 residues. V lost 4 bases to trimming and J lost 9 bases, with 14 bases between them. Germline V gene data show CDR1 as SGHNT and CDR2 as YYREEE (reference sequence). The CDR3 bases are TGTGCCAGCAGCACCCCCCCCGAGGCCACCATATATTTT. It encodes CASSTPPEATIYF.

The V call is TRBV3-1, the J call TRBJ1-1; D unclear. Between the trimmed V and J ends, which lost 4 bases and 8 bases, there was a span of 8 bases. The germline V gene has CDR1 LGHDT and CDR2 YNNKEL (reference sequence). This CDR3 comprises 11 residues. CDR3 protein: CASSPGVEAFF. The CDR3 region has the DNA TGTGCCAGCAGCCCAGGAGTAGAAGCTTTCTTT. Full variable domain (rest looked up from reference TRBV3-1 and TRBJ1-1): DTAVSQTPKYLVTQMGNDKSIKCEQNLGHDTMYWYKQDSKKFLKIMFSYNNKELIINETVPNRFSPKSPDKAHLNLHINSLELGDSAVYFCASSPGVEAFFGQGTRLTVV.

The chain uses TRBV12-3 or TRBV12-4 and TRBJ2-7; D uncertain. V lost 3 bases, J lost 3 bases, and 6 bases lay in between. This CDR3 is 12 amino acids long. This CDR3 reads CASSFRFYEQYF. The CDR3 nucleotides are TGTGCCAGCAGTTTCCGTTTCTACGAGCAGTACTTC.

This chain uses TRBV24-1 with TRBJ1-1; D gene ambiguous. The V gene lost 2 bases and the J gene lost 6 bases, with 9 bases spanning the gap. The CDR3 length is 13 residues. The germline V gene encodes CDR1 KGHDR and CDR2 SFDVKD. As DNA, the CDR3 is TGTGCCACCAGTGATTCAAGGGTAGCTGAAGCTTTCTTT. Translation gives CATSDSRVAEAFF.

The V and J genes are TRBV7-2 and TRBJ1-6; 9 positions agree with TRBD1. V shed 5 bases and J 10 bases; nucleotides not matched to a gene: 6. The CDR3 is made up of 14 amino acids. Germline values: CDR1 SGHTA, CDR2 FQGNSA. The CDR3 DNA sequence: TGTGCCAGCAGCCAACAGGGGGCAGGATCACCCCTCCACTTT. Its translation is CASSQQGAGSPLHF.

This chain joins TRBV7-8 and TRBJ2-2; 10 bases line up with TRBD1. Germline values: CDR1 SGHVS, CDR2 FQNEAQ. The V gene end was trimmed by 6 bases and the J gene end by 6 bases; junction bases not matched to a gene: 7. The CDR3 is 15 residues long. CDR3 DNA sequence: TGTGCCAGCAGTGACAGACAGGGGGCGTCCGGGGAGCTGTTTTTT. Its translation: CASSDRQGASGELFF.

As concerns this clonotype: One end of the junction is discordant with germline, which a read error may explain. This chain joins TRBV27 and TRBJ2-2, with unresolved D. Germline CDR1 MNHEY, CDR2 SMNVEV (reference sequence). CDR3 length equals 16 residues. DNA for the CDR3: TGTGCCAGCGGTTTTTGGCTGCCAAGAGTGCCCGGGGAGCTGTTTTTT. Encoded protein: CASGFWLPRVPGELFF.

V and J are TRBV20-1 and TRBJ2-7; D might be TRBD1 (6 bases). Germline loops: CDR1 DFQATT, CDR2 SNEGSKA (reference sequence). The CDR3 has 13 amino acids. V was pared by 7 bases and J by 1 base, with 14 bases between. This CDR3 is CSVRDNWSYEQYF. In DNA form, the CDR3 reads TGCAGTGTTCGGGACAATTGGTCCTACGAGCAGTACTTC.

The genes are TRBV20-1 and TRBJ2-3, with 10 bases that match TRBD2. Germline CDR1 is DFQATT and CDR2 is SNEGSKA (reference sequence). The CDR3 has 14 residues. V shed 5 bases and J 2 bases; nucleotides not matched to a gene: 4. As DNA, the CDR3 is TGCAGTGCTGATGGACTAGCGGACACAGATACGCAGTATTTT. Its translation: CSADGLADTDTQYF.